Shown below are 8 T cell receptor beta chains from a single sample sequenced in a study of T cell repertoires in cytomegalovirus infection. MiXCR, run by TCRdb on the reads, gives a single entry per CDR3 protein. The repertoire holds 200,000 or so distinct CDR3 sequences, with 28% as singletons. The sequencing input was PBMCs. The source is a human donor in good health (CMV status not recorded). Some clones in this sample may be carry-over from other donors' samples.

The chain couples TRBV7-2 to TRBJ2-1; possibly TRBD1 or TRBD2 for D (5 bases each). Germline assignment: CDR1 SGHTA and CDR2 FQGNSA. Trimming pared 4 bases from V and 3 bases from J, leaving 7 bases between. This CDR3 spans 13 amino acids. CDR3 nucleotide sequence: TGTGCCAGCAGCTGGGGACGCTACAATGAGCAGTTCTTC. It is translated as CASSWGRYNEQFF.

The chain is built from TRBV11-2 and TRBJ2-2; 8 bases align to TRBD2. CDR1 is SGHAT and CDR2 is FQNNGV in the germline V gene. Losses at the gene ends were 7 bases for V and 6 bases for J; bases not matched to a gene: 7. The length of the CDR3 is 14 residues. CDR3 loop: CASTRPGRAGELFF. The CDR3 DNA reads as TGTGCCAGCACCCGACCCGGGAGGGCCGGGGAGCTGTTTTTT.

This clonotype was seen more than once but under ten times. The J gene is TRBJ1-4, the V gene TRBV2; D may be TRBD1 (5 bases). Germline V gene data show CDR1 as SNHLY and CDR2 as FYNNEI. V was trimmed by 6 bases and J by 4 bases, leaving 15 bases between them. The CDR3 is 15 residues long. This CDR3 is CASRVPEGRNEKLFF. The CDR3 DNA is TGTGCCAGCAGAGTTCCGGAGGGGCGTAATGAAAAACTGTTTTTT.

This clonotype was picked up a small number of times. V gene TRBV6-1 combines with J gene TRBJ1-3; D is unclear. Per the germline V gene, CDR1 is MNHNS and CDR2 is SASEGT. V was shortened by 7 bases and J by 0 bases, with 13 bases between the two germline ends. This CDR3 is built from 15 residues. The CDR3 region is CASTRVVDSGNTIYF. For the CDR3, the DNA is TGTGCCAGCACCAGAGTAGTTGACTCTGGAAACACCATATATTTT.

The chain employs TRBV12-3 or TRBV12-4 and TRBJ2-7, with D perhaps matching TRBD1 (6 bases). The V gene lost 5 bases and the J gene lost 7 bases, with 27 bases spanning the gap. The CDR3 loop spans 17 amino acids. For the CDR3, the DNA is TGTGCCAGCAGTCTACAGTCCCCGACAGGTCCCAAAGGGGAGCAGTACTTC. Its protein product is CASSLQSPTGPKGEQYF.

V and J are TRBV11-2 and TRBJ2-3; the D is unclear. The CDR3 is 14 residues long. Trimming took off 3 bases at V and 5 bases at J, with 12 bases between the two ends. Germline loops: CDR1 SGHAT, CDR2 FQNNGV. In nucleotides, the CDR3 is TGTGCCAGCAGCTTCCGGGCCTACCAAGATACGCAGTATTTT. Its protein is CASSFRAYQDTQYF.

This clonotype has more than one count but fewer than ten. The chain links TRBV29-1 to TRBJ1-1; no clear D gene. V gave up 4 bases and J gave up 5 bases, with 8 bases separating them. CDR3 length: 11 residues. The germline V gene encodes CDR1 SQVTM and CDR2 ANQGSEA. The CDR3 coding sequence is TGCAGCGTTGCCAGTGCAACTGAAGCTTTCTTT. This encodes CSVASATEAFF.

This clonotype was seen more than once but under ten times. The chain combines TRBV12-5 with TRBJ2-2; D gene uncertain. Germline values: CDR1 LGHNT, CDR2 FRNRAP. The CDR3 is 12 amino acids. Deletions cut 2 bases from V and 8 bases from J, with 6 bases between. CDR3 sequence (DNA): TGTGCTAGTGGTTTGAAGAGGGGGGAGCTGTTTTTT. It specifies CASGLKRGELFF.